This T cell receptor beta chain came from a study of cytomegalovirus exposure and HLA in healthy donors. Findings and limits, study-wide: In a later analysis, specific HLA alleles were associated with around 17,000 TCR beta sequences at a 0.05 false discovery rate. TCR beta V segments were, for the most part, productive about 87% or about 30% of the time in an earlier analysis.

Details on this clone: Its specificity is unknown.

Trimming left V 5 bases short and J 2 bases short, with 19 bases between. This CDR3 contains 15 residues. The V gene's germline CDR1 is GTSNPN and CDR2 SVGIG (reference sequence). The primer mix had 60 Vbeta and 13 Jbeta primers. The method was immunoSEQ multiplex PCR; TCRdb's version includes in-frame clones alone and lacks a portion of them. The table lists tens of thousands of clones, roughly 73% of them singletons. The clonotype originates from a woman in her 40s in good health and CMV-seronegative. The sequencing sample was made of PBMCs. V is TRBV30 and J is TRBJ2-7; TRBD2 might be the D (6 bases). CDR3 residues: CAWGGLSSGAYEQYF. For the CDR3, the DNA is TGTGCCTGGGGAGGGCTTAGCTCGGGGGCCTACGAGCAGTACTTC. Full variable domain (missing parts from reference TRBV30 and TRBJ2-7): SQTIHQWPATLVQPVGSPLSLECTVEGTSNPNLYWYRQAAGRGLQLLFYSVGIGQISSEVPQNLSASRPQDRQFILSSKKLLLSDSGFYLCAWGGLSSGAYEQYFGPGTRLTVT.